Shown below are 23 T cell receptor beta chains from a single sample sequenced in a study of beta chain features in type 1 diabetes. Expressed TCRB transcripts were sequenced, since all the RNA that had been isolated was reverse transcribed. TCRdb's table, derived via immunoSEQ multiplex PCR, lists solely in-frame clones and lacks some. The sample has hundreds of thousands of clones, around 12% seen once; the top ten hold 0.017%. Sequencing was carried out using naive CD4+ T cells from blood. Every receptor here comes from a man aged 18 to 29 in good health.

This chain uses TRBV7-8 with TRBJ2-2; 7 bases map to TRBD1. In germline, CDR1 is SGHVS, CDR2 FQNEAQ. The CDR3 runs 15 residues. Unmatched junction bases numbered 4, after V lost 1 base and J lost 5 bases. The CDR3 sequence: CASSLVVRGTGELFF. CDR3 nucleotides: TGTGCCAGCAGCTTAGTTGTCAGGGGGACCGGGGAGCTGTTTTTT.

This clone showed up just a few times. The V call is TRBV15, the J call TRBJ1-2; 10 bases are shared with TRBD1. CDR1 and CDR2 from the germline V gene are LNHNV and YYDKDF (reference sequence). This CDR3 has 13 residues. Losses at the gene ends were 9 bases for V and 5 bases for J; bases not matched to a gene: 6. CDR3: CATGRDRGYGYTF. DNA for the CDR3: TGTGCCACAGGCCGGGACAGGGGATATGGCTACACCTTC. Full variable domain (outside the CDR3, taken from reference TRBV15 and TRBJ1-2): DAMVIQNPRYQVTQFGKPVTLSCSQTLNHNVMYWYQQKSSQAPKLLFHYYDKDFNNEADTPDNFQSRRPNTSFCFLDIRSPGLGDTAMYLCATGRDRGYGYTFGSGTRLTVV.

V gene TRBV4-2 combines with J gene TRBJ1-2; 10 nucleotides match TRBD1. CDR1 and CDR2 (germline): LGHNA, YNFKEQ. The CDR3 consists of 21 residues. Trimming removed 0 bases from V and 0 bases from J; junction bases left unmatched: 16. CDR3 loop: CASSQELKGPGQGVSNYGYTF. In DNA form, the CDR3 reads TGTGCCAGCAGCCAAGAGCTAAAGGGGCCCGGACAGGGGGTCTCTAACTATGGCTACACCTTC.

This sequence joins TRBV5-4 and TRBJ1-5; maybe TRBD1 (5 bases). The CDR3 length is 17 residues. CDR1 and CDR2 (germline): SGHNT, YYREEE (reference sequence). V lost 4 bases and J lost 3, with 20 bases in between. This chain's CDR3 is CASSQDNSGSHNQPQHF. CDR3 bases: TGTGCCAGCAGCCAGGACAATTCGGGCTCCCACAATCAGCCCCAGCATTTT.

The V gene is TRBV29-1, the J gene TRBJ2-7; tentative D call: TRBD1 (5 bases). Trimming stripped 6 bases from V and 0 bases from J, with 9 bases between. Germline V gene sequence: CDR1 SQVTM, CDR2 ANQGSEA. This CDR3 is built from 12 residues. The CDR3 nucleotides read TGCAGCGTCTACCAGGGCTCCTACGAGCAGTACTTC. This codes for CSVYQGSYEQYF.

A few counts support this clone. The CDR3 DNA reads TGTGCCTGGAGTGCCCCAGGGAAGGGTAATGGCTACACCTTC. It is translated as CAWSAPGKGNGYTF. The V and J genes are TRBV30 and TRBJ1-2; weak D call: TRBD1 (5 bases). The V gene lost 1 base and the J gene lost 6 bases, with 15 bases spanning the gap. CDR1 and CDR2 (germline): GTSNPN, SVGIG (reference sequence). This CDR3 contains 14 residues.

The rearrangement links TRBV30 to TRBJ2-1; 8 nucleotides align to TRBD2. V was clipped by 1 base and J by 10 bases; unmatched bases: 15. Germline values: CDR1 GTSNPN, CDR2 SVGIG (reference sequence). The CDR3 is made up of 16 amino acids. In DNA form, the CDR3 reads TGTGCCTGGAGTGCCCCCGGGACTAGGAGGTTGAGGGAGCAGTTCTTC. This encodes CAWSAPGTRRLREQFF.

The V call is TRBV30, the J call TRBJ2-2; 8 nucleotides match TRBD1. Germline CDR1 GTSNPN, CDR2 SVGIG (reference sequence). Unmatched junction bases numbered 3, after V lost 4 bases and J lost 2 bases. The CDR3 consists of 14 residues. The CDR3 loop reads CAWTTGVNTGELFF. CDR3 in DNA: TGTGCCTGGACGACAGGGGTAAACACCGGGGAGCTGTTTTTT.

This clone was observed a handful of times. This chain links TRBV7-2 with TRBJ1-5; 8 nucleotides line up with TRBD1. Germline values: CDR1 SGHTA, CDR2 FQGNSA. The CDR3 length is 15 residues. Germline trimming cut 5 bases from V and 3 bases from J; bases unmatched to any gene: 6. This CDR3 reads CASSLGQGNNQPQHF. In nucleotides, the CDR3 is TGTGCCAGCAGCCTCGGACAGGGCAACAATCAGCCCCAGCATTTT.

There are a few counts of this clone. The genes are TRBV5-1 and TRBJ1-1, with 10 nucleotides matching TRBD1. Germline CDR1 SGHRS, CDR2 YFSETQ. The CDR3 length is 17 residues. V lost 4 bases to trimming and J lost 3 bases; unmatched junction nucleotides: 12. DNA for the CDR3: TGCGCCAGCAGCGGAGGGGACAGGGGCCCCCAGGACACTGAAGCTTTCTTT. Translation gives CASSGGDRGPQDTEAFF. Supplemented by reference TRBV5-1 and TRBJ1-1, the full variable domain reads KAGVTQTPRYLIKTRGQQVTLSCSPISGHRSVSWYQQTPGQGLQFLFEYFSETQRNKGNFPGRFSGRQFSNSRSEMNVSTLELGDSALYLCASSGGDRGPQDTEAFFGQGTRLTVV.

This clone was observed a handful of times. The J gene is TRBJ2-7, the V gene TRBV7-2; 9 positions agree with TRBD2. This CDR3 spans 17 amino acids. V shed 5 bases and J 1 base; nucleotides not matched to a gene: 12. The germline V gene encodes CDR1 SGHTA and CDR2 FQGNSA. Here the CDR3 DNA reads TGTGCCAGCAGCGAATTACTAGCGGGCCACCTTTCCTACGAGCAGTACTTC. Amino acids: CASSELLAGHLSYEQYF.

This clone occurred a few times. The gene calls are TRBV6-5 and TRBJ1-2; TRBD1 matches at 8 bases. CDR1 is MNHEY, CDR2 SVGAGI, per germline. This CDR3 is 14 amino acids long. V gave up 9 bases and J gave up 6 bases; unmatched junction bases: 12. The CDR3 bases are TGTGCCAGTCAGGCAGGGGGCTCTTATAATGGCTACACCTTC. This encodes CASQAGGSYNGYTF.

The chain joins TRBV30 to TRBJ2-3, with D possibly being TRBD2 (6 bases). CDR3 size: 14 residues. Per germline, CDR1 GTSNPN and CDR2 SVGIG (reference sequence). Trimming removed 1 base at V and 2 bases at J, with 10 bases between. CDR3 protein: CAWSEGGDTDTQYF. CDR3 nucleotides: TGTGCCTGGAGTGAAGGCGGGGACACAGATACGCAGTATTTT.

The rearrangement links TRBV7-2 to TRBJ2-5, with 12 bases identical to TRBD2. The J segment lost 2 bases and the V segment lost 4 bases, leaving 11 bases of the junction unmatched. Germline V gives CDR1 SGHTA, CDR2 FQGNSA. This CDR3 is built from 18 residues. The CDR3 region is CASSSRLAGVVGQETQYF. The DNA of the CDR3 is TGTGCCAGCAGCTCGAGACTAGCGGGGGTTGTGGGGCAAGAGACCCAGTACTTC.

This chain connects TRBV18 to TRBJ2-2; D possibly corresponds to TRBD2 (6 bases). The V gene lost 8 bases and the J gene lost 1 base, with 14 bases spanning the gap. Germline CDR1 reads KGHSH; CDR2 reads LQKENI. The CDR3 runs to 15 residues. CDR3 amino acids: CASAQGLGNTGELFF. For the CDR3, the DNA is TGTGCCAGCGCTCAGGGACTCGGGAACACCGGGGAGCTGTTTTTT.

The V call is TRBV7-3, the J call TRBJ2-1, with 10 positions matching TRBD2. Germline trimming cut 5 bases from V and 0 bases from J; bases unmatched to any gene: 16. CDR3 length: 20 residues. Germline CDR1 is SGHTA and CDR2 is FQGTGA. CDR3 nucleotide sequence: TGTGCCAGCAGCCCAGGGTGGGCTAGCGGGGGCCCGAGCTCCTACAATGAGCAGTTCTTC. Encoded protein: CASSPGWASGGPSSYNEQFF.

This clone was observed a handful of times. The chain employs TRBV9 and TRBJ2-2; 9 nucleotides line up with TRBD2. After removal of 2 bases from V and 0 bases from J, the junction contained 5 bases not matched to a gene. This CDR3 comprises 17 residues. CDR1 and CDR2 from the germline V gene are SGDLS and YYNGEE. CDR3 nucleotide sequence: TGTGCCAGCAGCGTTGCAACTAGCGGGTCGAACACCGGGGAGCTGTTTTTT. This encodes CASSVATSGSNTGELFF.

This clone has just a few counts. The CDR3: CASSYGRIRAVSAGELFF. In DNA form, the CDR3 reads TGCGCCAGCTCCTACGGGAGGATTAGGGCAGTCTCTGCCGGGGAGCTGTTTTTT. V usage is TRBV23-1 and J usage is TRBJ2-2; TRBD2 aligns across 7 bases. TRBV23-1 is reported as an ORF; its role is uncertain. CDR3 size: 18 residues. V lost 8 bases, J lost 6 bases, and 21 bases stayed unmatched.

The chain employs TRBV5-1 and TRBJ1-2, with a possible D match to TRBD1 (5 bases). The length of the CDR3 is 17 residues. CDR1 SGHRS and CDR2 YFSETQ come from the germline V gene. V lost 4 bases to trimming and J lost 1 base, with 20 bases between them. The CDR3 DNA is TGCGCCAGCAGCCATCGGGCCCAGGGTTCCCTTAACTATGGCTACACCTTC. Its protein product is CASSHRAQGSLNYGYTF.

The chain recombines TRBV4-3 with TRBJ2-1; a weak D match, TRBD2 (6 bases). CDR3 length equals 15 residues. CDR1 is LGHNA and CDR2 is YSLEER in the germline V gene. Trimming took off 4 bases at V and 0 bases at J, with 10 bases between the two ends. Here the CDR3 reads CASSLSGNSYNEQFF. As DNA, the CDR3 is TGCGCCAGCAGCCTTAGCGGTAACTCCTACAATGAGCAGTTCTTC.

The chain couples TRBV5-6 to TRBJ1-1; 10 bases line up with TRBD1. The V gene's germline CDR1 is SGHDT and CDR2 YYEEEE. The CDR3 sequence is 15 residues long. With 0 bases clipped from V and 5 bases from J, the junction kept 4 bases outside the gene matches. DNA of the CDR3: TGTGCCAGCAGCTTGGTCGGGACAGGGGTTACTGAAGCTTTCTTT. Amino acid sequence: CASSLVGTGVTEAFF.

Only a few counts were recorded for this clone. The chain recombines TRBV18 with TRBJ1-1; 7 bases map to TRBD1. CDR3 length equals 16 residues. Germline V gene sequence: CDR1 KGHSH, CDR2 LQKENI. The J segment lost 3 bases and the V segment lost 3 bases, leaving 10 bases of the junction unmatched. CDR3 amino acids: CASSPNRGKLDTEAFF. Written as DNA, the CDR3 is TGTGCCAGCTCACCGAACAGGGGAAAGTTGGACACTGAAGCTTTCTTT.

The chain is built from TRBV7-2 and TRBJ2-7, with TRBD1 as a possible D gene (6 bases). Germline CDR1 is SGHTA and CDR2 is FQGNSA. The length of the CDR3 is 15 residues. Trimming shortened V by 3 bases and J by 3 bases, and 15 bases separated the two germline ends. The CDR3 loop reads CASSFTRVGHYEQYF. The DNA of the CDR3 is TGTGCCAGCAGCTTCACCCGGGTGGGACACTACGAGCAGTACTTC.